The 5 T cell receptor beta chains given below trace back to one sample, sequenced in a study of beta chain features in type 1 diabetes. The study's findings and limits: All four CD4+ subsets from Type 1 diabetes patients carried moderately but significantly shorter TCRB CDR3s.

The whole isolated RNA underwent reverse transcription, so sequencing captured expressed TCRB transcripts. Sequenced by immunoSEQ multiplex PCR; TCRdb stores in-frame clones only, minus some. The sample shows 350,000 to 450,000 clones, roughly 12% of them seen only once. The antigens of these receptors remain unknown. The sequenced sample was naive CD4+ T cells from blood. These receptors came from a woman between 18 and 29 years old with type 1 diabetes.

There are a few counts of this clone. The V and J genes are TRBV10-3 and TRBJ2-1; a possible D gene is TRBD2 (6 bases). The V and J ends lost 7 bases and 5 bases respectively, with 12 bases between them. Germline CDR1 ENHRY, CDR2 SYGVKD. The CDR3 runs 13 residues. This CDR3 is CAITSAGHNEQFF. The CDR3 DNA reads as TGTGCCATCACGTCGGCGGGGCACAATGAGCAGTTCTTC.

The sample holds a few counts of this clone. The chain uses TRBV12-5 and TRBJ2-1; TRBD2 matches at 10 bases. Germline CDR1 is LGHNT and CDR2 is FRNRAP. Unmatched junction bases numbered 1, after V lost 5 bases and J lost 6 bases. This CDR3 has 13 amino acids. CDR3 sequence (DNA): TGTGCTAGTGGTAGGACTAGCGGCAATGAGCAGTTCTTC. Protein sequence: CASGRTSGNEQFF.

A few counts support this clone. V usage is TRBV7-3 and J usage is TRBJ2-1; 16 nucleotides match TRBD2. Trimming at V came to 0 bases and at J to 10 bases, leaving 9 bases not matched to a gene. There are 18 residues in the CDR3. Per germline, CDR1 SGHTA and CDR2 FQGTGA. The chain's CDR3 is CASSLTSGTSGRVYEQFF. In DNA, the CDR3 is TGTGCCAGCAGCTTAACGAGTGGGACTAGCGGGAGGGTGTACGAGCAGTTCTTC.

The chain combines TRBV6-5 with TRBJ2-7; weak D call: TRBD2 (5 bases). The CDR3 has 13 residues. Germline assignment: CDR1 MNHEY and CDR2 SVGAGI. The V and J ends lost 0 bases and 5 bases respectively, with 8 bases between them. This chain's CDR3 is CASSYSRVHEQYF. CDR3 in DNA: TGTGCCAGCAGTTACTCGAGGGTCCACGAGCAGTACTTC.

This clone was found a few times. The chain employs TRBV4-3 and TRBJ2-1; D ambiguous. Trimming removed 1 base at V and 9 bases at J, with 13 bases between. This CDR3 spans 14 amino acids. Looked up from germline, CDR1 is LGHNA and CDR2 is YSLEER. CDR3 residues: CASSQARQSSEQFF. DNA of the CDR3: TGCGCCAGCAGCCAAGCTCGTCAATCTAGTGAGCAGTTCTTC.